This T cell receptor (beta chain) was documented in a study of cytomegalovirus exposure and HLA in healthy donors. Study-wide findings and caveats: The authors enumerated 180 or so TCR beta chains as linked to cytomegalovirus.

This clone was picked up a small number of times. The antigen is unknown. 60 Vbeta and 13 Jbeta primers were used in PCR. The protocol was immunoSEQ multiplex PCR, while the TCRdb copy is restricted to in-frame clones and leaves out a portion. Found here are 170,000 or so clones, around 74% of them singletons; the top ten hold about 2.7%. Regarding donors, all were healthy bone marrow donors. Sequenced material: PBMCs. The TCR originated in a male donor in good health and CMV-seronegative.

The CDR3 region has the DNA TGTGCCAGCAGTCGTAACACTGAAGCTTTCTTT. Its translation: CASSRNTEAFF. V and J are TRBV6-1 and TRBJ1-1; D gene uncertain. Germline CDR1 reads MNHNS; CDR2 reads SASEGT. V dropped 5 bases and J dropped 2 bases, with 3 bases sitting between them. The CDR3 contains 11 residues.